This T cell receptor beta chain was identified in a study of cytomegalovirus exposure and HLA in healthy donors. The primer mix had 60 Vbeta and 13 Jbeta primers. TCRdb keeps only in-frame clones here, not all; method: immunoSEQ multiplex PCR. This listing includes over 65,000 clones. V lost 0 bases and J lost 4, with 7 bases in between. Germline V gene data show CDR1 as SGHRS and CDR2 as YFSETQ. The CDR3 spans 13 residues. Findings and caveats of the study: TCR beta V segments were, for the most part, productive about 87% or about 30% of the time in an earlier analysis. The dataset shows that most TCR sequences were rare, while some public TCRs occurred in many donors. Per published accounts, TCR beta sequences correctly predicted the HLA-A and HLA-B alleles of most subjects.

In the case of this clone: Its antigen is as yet unknown.

The J gene is TRBJ1-1, the V gene TRBV5-1; D ambiguous. The sequence was obtained from a man aged 30-40 years in good health and CMV-seronegative. Sequencing was carried out using PBMCs. In nucleotides, the CDR3 is TGCGCCAGCAGCTTGGCCCTGAGCACTGAAGCTTTCTTT. Protein sequence: CASSLALSTEAFF.